These 29 T cell receptor beta chains share one sample of origin, sequenced in a study of blood T cells in healthy people across ages. Combining a sample-barcoded 5' primer with a J-beta primer mix, a second PCR ran for roughly 7 to 11 cycles. Using its own MiXCR run on the 5' RACE reads, TCRdb lists one record per CDR3 protein. The sample lists 1.5 million to 2 million distinct CDR3 sequences, roughly 27% occurring once. Sequencing input: blood. All receptors come from a woman in her twenties or thirties in good health.

The J gene is TRBJ2-3, the V gene TRBV2, with D perhaps TRBD1 (6 bases). The CDR3 spans 14 residues. Trimming took 5 bases from V and 6 from J, leaving 15 bases between them. Germline V gene lookup returns CDR1 SNHLY and CDR2 FYNNEI. CDR3 amino acids: CASSKDSGEDTQYF. In DNA form, the CDR3 reads TGTGCCAGCAGTAAGGACAGCGGAGAGGATACGCAGTATTTT.

The chain joins TRBV5-6 to TRBJ2-4; TRBD2 aligns across 14 bases. V lost 4 bases, J lost 2 bases, and 14 bases stayed unmatched. CDR3 length: 20 amino acids. Germline V CDR1 and CDR2: SGHDT, YYEEEE. The CDR3 sequence is CASSRLTSGRAVETKNIQYF. For the CDR3, the DNA is TGTGCCAGCAGCCGACTGACTAGCGGGAGGGCCGTTGAGACCAAAAACATTCAGTACTTC. The full variable domain, completed using reference TRBV5-6 and TRBJ2-4, is DAGVTQSPTHLIKTRGQQVTLRCSPKSGHDTVSWYQQALGQGPQFIFQYYEEEERQRGNFPDRFSGHQFPNYSSELNVNALLLGDSALYLCASSRLTSGRAVETKNIQYFGAGTRLSVL.

The chain carries TRBV5-1 and TRBJ1-4; D uncertain. Trimming removed 0 bases at V and 3 bases at J, with 9 bases between. The germline CDR1 and CDR2 sequences are SGHRS and YFSETQ. The CDR3 length is 15 residues. The CDR3 region has the DNA TGCGCCAGCAGCTTGGAGGCGTTTGCTAATGAAAAACTGTTTTTT. This codes for CASSLEAFANEKLFF. Full variable domain (rest looked up from reference TRBV5-1 and TRBJ1-4): KAGVTQTPRYLIKTRGQQVTLSCSPISGHRSVSWYQQTPGQGLQFLFEYFSETQRNKGNFPGRFSGRQFSNSRSEMNVSTLELGDSALYLCASSLEAFANEKLFFGSGTQLSVL.

This clonotype was found many times. The chain employs TRBV20-1 and TRBJ2-1; D possibly corresponds to TRBD2 (6 bases). Trimming removed 4 bases from V and 5 bases from J, with 15 bases in between. The CDR3 extends over 14 amino acids. Germline V gene lookup returns CDR1 DFQATT and CDR2 SNEGSKA (reference sequence). CDR3 protein: CSAIRDWEDNEQFF. The CDR3 bases are TGCAGTGCTATCCGGGACTGGGAAGACAATGAGCAGTTCTTC.

V gene TRBV2 combines with J gene TRBJ2-5, with D hard to call. This CDR3 is built from 12 residues. The V end was cut by 7 bases, the J end by 4 bases, with 10 bases between. Germline CDR1 reads SNHLY; CDR2 reads FYNNEI. CDR3: CASKDSGETQYF. DNA for the CDR3: TGTGCCAGCAAGGATTCCGGAGAGACCCAGTACTTC.

The chain employs TRBV10-3 and TRBJ2-3; 10 nucleotides line up with TRBD2. Germline values: CDR1 ENHRY, CDR2 SYGVKD. V lost 6 bases, J lost 0 bases, and 12 bases stayed unmatched. The CDR3 has 18 amino acids. CDR3 coding DNA: TGTGCCATCAGGCCCGGGCTAGCGGGGGCGAGAAGCACAGATACGCAGTATTTT. Protein sequence: CAIRPGLAGARSTDTQYF.

The rearrangement uses TRBV12-3 or TRBV12-4 and TRBJ2-1; D is possibly TRBD2 (6 bases). The V and J ends lost 5 bases and 4 bases respectively, with 15 bases between them. CDR3 size: 15 residues. For the CDR3, the DNA is TGTGCCAGCAGTCCCACGGGACTCCTATACAATGAGCAGTTCTTC. It yields the protein CASSPTGLLYNEQFF.

This clonotype was counted ten times or more. The CDR3, as DNA: TGCAGCGGCCTACAGGGGGCGCGTGAAAAACTGTTTTTT. Its protein is CSGLQGAREKLFF. The chain is built from TRBV29-1 and TRBJ1-4, with 9 bases aligning to TRBD1. The V gene end was trimmed by 7 bases and the J gene end by 7 bases; junction bases not matched to a gene: 7. Germline loops: CDR1 SQVTM, CDR2 ANQGSEA. The CDR3 covers 13 residues.

The rearrangement links TRBV5-1 to TRBJ2-7; possible D gene TRBD1, 6 bases. The length of the CDR3 is 14 residues. Germline CDR1 is SGHRS and CDR2 is YFSETQ. Trimming shortened V by 6 bases and J by 2 bases, and 15 bases separated the two germline ends. Here the CDR3 DNA reads TGCGCCAGCACTTTGATGGACAGCGCCTACGAGCAGTACTTC. This encodes CASTLMDSAYEQYF.

This clonotype was counted ten times or more. The rearrangement joins TRBV19 to TRBJ2-7; D is ambiguous. Germline V gene data show CDR1 as LNHDA and CDR2 as SQIVND (reference sequence). V gave up 5 bases and J gave up 5 bases, with 10 bases separating them. The CDR3 is made up of 12 amino acids. The CDR3 is CASSPQENEQYF. DNA for the CDR3: TGTGCCAGTAGTCCGCAGGAGAACGAGCAGTACTTC.

The J gene is TRBJ2-1, the V gene TRBV4-1, with 10 nucleotides matching TRBD2. The trim removed 2 bases at V and 10 bases at J, leaving 8 bases unmatched. Germline CDR1 and CDR2: MGHRA and YSYEKL. This CDR3 has 15 amino acids. The chain's CDR3 is CASSQSGGANSEQFF. The DNA for the CDR3 is TGCGCCAGCAGCCAAAGCGGGGGGGCCAATTCGGAGCAGTTCTTC.

In DNA, the CDR3 is TGTGCCAGCAGTTTCCCGGGACTTCCACTCAATGAGCAGTTCTTC. It is translated as CASSFPGLPLNEQFF. The rearrangement uses TRBV12-3 or TRBV12-4 and TRBJ2-1; TRBD2 might be the D (6 bases). This CDR3 is built from 15 residues. The ends were cut back, 3 bases at V and 6 bases at J, with 15 bases in the middle.

This clonotype was detected a few times. A clone one base away is much larger, so this may be a read error. The V and J genes are TRBV11-2 and TRBJ2-1, with 8 bases that match TRBD1. This CDR3 spans 14 amino acids. Germline lookup yields CDR1 SGHAT and CDR2 FQNNGV. The trim removed 5 bases at V and 7 bases at J, leaving 7 bases unmatched. CDR3: CASSPARGRNEQFF. The CDR3 nucleotides read TGTGCCAGCAGCCCGGCCAGGGGGCGGAATGAGCAGTTCTTC.

This clonotype has a count of ten or more. CDR3 region: CASSERPGGTYNEQFF. For the CDR3, the DNA is TGTGCCAGCAGCGAAAGGCCAGGGGGGACCTACAATGAGCAGTTCTTC. The genes are TRBV7-7 and TRBJ2-1; D possibly corresponds to TRBD1 (7 bases). The CDR3 covers 16 residues. V was pared by 5 bases and J by 2 bases, with 16 bases between. Per the germline V gene, CDR1 is SSHAT and CDR2 is FNYEAQ (reference sequence).

The CDR3 DNA reads as TGTGCCAGCTCACCCATTGGGACAGGGAACAATGAGCAGTTCTTC. The encoded protein is CASSPIGTGNNEQFF. The chain employs TRBV18 and TRBJ2-1; TRBD1 matches 9 bases. Germline CDR1 is KGHSH and CDR2 is LQKENI. The CDR3 covers 15 residues. V trimming: 3 bases; J trimming: 5 bases; junction bases outside the gene matches: 5.

This clonotype was seen many times. V gene TRBV29-1 combines with J gene TRBJ2-7, with TRBD1 identical over 8 bases. Trimming removed 6 bases from V and 6 bases from J; junction bases left unmatched: 10. CDR1 SQVTM and CDR2 ANQGSEA come from the germline V gene. This CDR3 has 13 residues. CDR3 residues: CSVAGTGDGEQYF. DNA for the CDR3: TGCAGCGTGGCCGGGACAGGAGACGGCGAGCAGTACTTC.

Written as DNA, the CDR3 is TGTGCCAGCAGTTTAGCGGGCAGGGATGCGCAGTATTTT. It is translated as CASSLAGRDAQYF. The chain has TRBV12-3 or TRBV12-4 and TRBJ2-3; a possible D gene is TRBD1 (5 bases). The CDR3 loop spans 13 amino acids. Between the trimmed V and J ends, which lost 0 bases and 10 bases, there was a span of 11 bases.

This clonotype was detected a few times. It differs at one base from a far larger clone, so likely a read error. This rearrangement joins TRBV12-3 or TRBV12-4 to TRBJ2-3; 10 positions agree with TRBD2. CDR3 size: 15 residues. The chain's CDR3 is CASSLAGVSTDAQYF. The DNA for the CDR3 is TGTGCCAGCAGTCTAGCGGGAGTTTCGACAGATGCGCAGTATTTT.

The rearrangement uses TRBV3-1 and TRBJ2-3; either TRBD1 or TRBD2 may supply D (6 bases each). V lost 6 bases and J lost 5, with 15 bases in between. Germline CDR1 is LGHDT and CDR2 is YNNKEL (reference sequence). The CDR3 contains 14 residues. The CDR3 region is CASSVGGHLDTQYF. The CDR3 DNA reads as TGTGCCAGCAGTGTAGGGGGGCACCTAGATACGCAGTATTTT.

Only a few counts were recorded for this clonotype. The chain employs TRBV10-1 and TRBJ2-7; TRBD2 aligns across 14 bases. The J segment lost 3 bases and the V segment lost 4 bases, leaving 11 bases of the junction unmatched. This CDR3 region has 18 residues. Germline assignment: CDR1 WNHNN and CDR2 SYGVQD (reference sequence). The CDR3 protein is CASSGSTSGRAGSYEQYF. The CDR3 nucleotides are TGCGCCAGCAGTGGATCGACTAGCGGGAGGGCCGGGAGCTACGAGCAGTACTTC.

The chain joins TRBV9 to TRBJ2-3, with 8 bases matching TRBD2. The CDR3 consists of 15 residues. The junction had 6 bases not matched to a gene; V was cut back by 0 bases and J by 6 bases. Germline V gene data show CDR1 as SGDLS and CDR2 as YYNGEE. In DNA, the CDR3 is TGTGCCAGCAGCGTAGATTGCGGGGGGACTGATACGCAGTATTTT. Protein: CASSVDCGGTDTQYF.

About this clonotype: Since a much larger clone is just one base distant, this may be a read error. The genes are TRBV7-9 and TRBJ2-4; D possibly corresponds to TRBD1 (5 bases). The J call is in doubt because the DNA end fits TRBJ2-7 better. The germline CDR1 and CDR2 sequences are SEHNR and FQNEAQ (reference sequence). The CDR3 consists of 15 residues. The CDR3 DNA follows: TGTGCCAGCAGCTTTACGGCAGGGAAATCCTACGAGCAGTACTTC. This codes for CASSFTAGKSYEQYF.

This clonotype was observed at least ten times. This chain connects TRBV20-1 to TRBJ2-1; 7 bases are shared with TRBD1. Germline V lookup: CDR1 DFQATT, CDR2 SNEGSKA (reference sequence). V lost 6 bases to trimming and J lost 6 bases; unmatched junction nucleotides: 11. CDR3 length equals 14 residues. DNA of the CDR3: TGCAGTGCCCCCGGGACAGAGAAAGGCAATGAGCAGTTCTTC. It yields the protein CSAPGTEKGNEQFF.

This clonotype was counted between two and nine times. The chain uses TRBV20-1 and TRBJ2-3; 10 bases agree with TRBD1. The V segment lost 6 bases and the J segment 2 bases; nucleotides outside the gene matches: 5. The CDR3 is 14 residues long. Germline V gives CDR1 DFQATT, CDR2 SNEGSKA (reference sequence). This CDR3 is CSAVDRGTTDTQYF. The CDR3 DNA sequence: TGCAGTGCCGTGGACAGGGGGACCACAGATACGCAGTATTTT.

The gene calls are TRBV2 and TRBJ1-5; 8 bases match TRBD1. V trimming: 3 bases; J trimming: 7 bases; junction bases outside the gene matches: 5. Germline values: CDR1 SNHLY, CDR2 FYNNEI. The CDR3 spans 14 residues. The chain's CDR3 is CASSDWTGSQPQHF. In DNA, the CDR3 is TGTGCCAGCAGTGACTGGACAGGGTCACAGCCCCAGCATTTT.

This clonotype has just a few counts. This rearrangement joins TRBV20-1 to TRBJ2-5, with 8 positions matching TRBD2. V lost 5 bases and J lost 4; bases outside the gene matches: 6. Germline V lookup: CDR1 DFQATT, CDR2 SNEGSKA (reference sequence). This CDR3 has 13 amino acids. In DNA form, the CDR3 reads TGCAGTGCTCAAGCGGGAGTACGAGAGACCCAGTACTTC. Protein product: CSAQAGVRETQYF.

The chain links TRBV5-1 to TRBJ1-5; 7 nucleotides match TRBD1. CDR3 length: 15 amino acids. Germline assignment: CDR1 SGHRS and CDR2 YFSETQ. V was clipped by 2 bases and J by 4 bases; unmatched bases: 6. CDR3 nucleotide sequence: TGCGCCAGCAGCTTACAGGGACAGCCTAATCAGCCCCAGCATTTT. Protein sequence: CASSLQGQPNQPQHF.

The genes are TRBV5-1 and TRBJ2-3; TRBD2 matches 14 bases. This CDR3 is built from 16 residues. Germline-derived CDR1 and CDR2 are SGHRS and YFSETQ. The J segment lost 4 bases and the V segment lost 4 bases, leaving 5 bases of the junction unmatched. The CDR3 protein is CASSVGTSGSPDTQYF. The CDR3 DNA sequence: TGCGCCAGCAGCGTAGGGACTAGCGGGAGTCCAGATACGCAGTATTTT.

Of note for this clonotype: A read error may be the cause here, since a much bigger clone is one base away. The rearrangement joins TRBV4-1 to TRBJ2-1; 7 bases map to TRBD2. CDR1 and CDR2 from the germline V gene are MGHRA and YSYEKL. The CDR3 extends over 16 amino acids. Trimming at V came to 3 bases and at J to 10 bases, leaving 15 bases not matched to a gene. CDR3: CASSHLDILGGGEQFF. As DNA, the CDR3 is TGCGCCAGCAGCCACTTGGACATTCTTGGGGGAGGGGAGCAGTTCTTC.